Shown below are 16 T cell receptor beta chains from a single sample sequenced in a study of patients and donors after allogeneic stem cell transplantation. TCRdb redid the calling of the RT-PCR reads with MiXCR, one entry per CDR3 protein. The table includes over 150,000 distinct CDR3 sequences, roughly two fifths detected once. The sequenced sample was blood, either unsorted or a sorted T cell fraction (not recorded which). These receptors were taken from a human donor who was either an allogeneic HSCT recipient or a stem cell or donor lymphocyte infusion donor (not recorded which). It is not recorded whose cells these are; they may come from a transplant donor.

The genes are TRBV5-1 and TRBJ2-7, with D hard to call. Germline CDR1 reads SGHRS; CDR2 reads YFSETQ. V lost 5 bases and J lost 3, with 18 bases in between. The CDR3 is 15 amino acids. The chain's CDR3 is CASSLGGGVYYEQYF. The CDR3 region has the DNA TGCGCCAGCAGTCTTGGTGGCGGTGTGTACTACGAGCAGTACTTC.

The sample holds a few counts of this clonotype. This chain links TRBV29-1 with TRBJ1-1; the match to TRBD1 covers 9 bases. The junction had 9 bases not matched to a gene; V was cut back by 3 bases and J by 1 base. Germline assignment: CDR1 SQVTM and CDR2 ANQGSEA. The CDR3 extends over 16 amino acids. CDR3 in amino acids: CSVDPWTGVGNTEAFF. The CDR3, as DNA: TGCAGCGTTGACCCCTGGACAGGGGTGGGGAACACTGAAGCTTTCTTT. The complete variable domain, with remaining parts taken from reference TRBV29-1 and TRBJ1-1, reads SAVISQKPSRDICQRGTSLTIQCQVDSQVTMMFWYRQQPGQSLTLIATANQGSEATYESGFVIDKFPISRPNLTFSTLTVSNMSPEDSSIYLCSVDPWTGVGNTEAFFGQGTRLTVV.

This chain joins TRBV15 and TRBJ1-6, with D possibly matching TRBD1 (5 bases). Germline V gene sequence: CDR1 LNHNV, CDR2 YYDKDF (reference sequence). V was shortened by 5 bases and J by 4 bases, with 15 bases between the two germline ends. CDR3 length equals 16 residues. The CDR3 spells CATSPRLGRYNSPLHF. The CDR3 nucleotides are TGTGCCACCAGCCCACGATTGGGACGGTATAATTCACCCCTCCACTTT. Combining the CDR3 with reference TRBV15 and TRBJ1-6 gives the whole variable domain DAMVIQNPRYQVTQFGKPVTLSCSQTLNHNVMYWYQQKSSQAPKLLFHYYDKDFNNEADTPDNFQSRRPNTSFCFLDIRSPGLGDTAMYLCATSPRLGRYNSPLHFGNGTRLTVT.

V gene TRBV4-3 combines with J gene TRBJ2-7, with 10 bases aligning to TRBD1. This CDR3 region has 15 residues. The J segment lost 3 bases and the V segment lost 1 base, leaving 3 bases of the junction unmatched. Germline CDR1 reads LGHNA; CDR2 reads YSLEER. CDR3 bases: TGCGCCAGCAGCCAAGGGACAGGGGGAAGCTACGAGCAGTACTTC. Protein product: CASSQGTGGSYEQYF.

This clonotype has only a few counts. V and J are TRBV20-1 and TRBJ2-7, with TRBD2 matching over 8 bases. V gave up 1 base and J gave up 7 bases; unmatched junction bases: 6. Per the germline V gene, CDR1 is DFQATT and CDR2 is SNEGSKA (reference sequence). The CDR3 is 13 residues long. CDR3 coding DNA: TGCAGTGCTAGAGGAGCGGGAGTAGGGGAGCAGTACTTC. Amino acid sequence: CSARGAGVGEQYF.

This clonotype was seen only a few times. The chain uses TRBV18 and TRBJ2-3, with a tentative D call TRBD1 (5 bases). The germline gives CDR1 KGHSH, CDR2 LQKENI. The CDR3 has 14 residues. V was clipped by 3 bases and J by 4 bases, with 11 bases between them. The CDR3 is CASSPRQLPDTQYF. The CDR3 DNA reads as TGTGCCAGCTCACCGCGACAGCTGCCAGATACGCAGTATTTT.

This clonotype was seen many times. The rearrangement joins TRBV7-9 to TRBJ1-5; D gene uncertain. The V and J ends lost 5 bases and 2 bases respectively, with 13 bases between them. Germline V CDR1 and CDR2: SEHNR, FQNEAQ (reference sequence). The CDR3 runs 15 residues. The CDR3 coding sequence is TGTGCCAGCAGCCCCGGGCCCAGCGGCAATCAGCCCCAGCATTTT. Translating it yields CASSPGPSGNQPQHF.

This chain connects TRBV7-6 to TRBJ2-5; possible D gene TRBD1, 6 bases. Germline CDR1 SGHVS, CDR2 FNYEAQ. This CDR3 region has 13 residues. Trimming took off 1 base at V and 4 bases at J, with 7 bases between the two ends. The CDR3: CASSLVRGETQYF. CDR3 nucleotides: TGTGCCAGCAGCTTAGTCAGGGGAGAGACCCAGTACTTC.

CDR3 nucleotides: TGCGCCAGCAGCTTCCGGACCCCCGGTAGGAACACTGAAGCTTTCTTT. Translating gives CASSFRTPGRNTEAFF. The chain carries TRBV5-1 and TRBJ1-1; D is unclear. Germline V gene lookup returns CDR1 SGHRS and CDR2 YFSETQ. V was clipped by 2 bases and J by 1 base, with 15 bases between them. This CDR3 comprises 16 residues.

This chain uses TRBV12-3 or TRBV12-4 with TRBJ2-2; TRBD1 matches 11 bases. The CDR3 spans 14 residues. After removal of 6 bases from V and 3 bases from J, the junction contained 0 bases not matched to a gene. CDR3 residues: CASRGQGDTGELFF. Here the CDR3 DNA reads TGTGCCAGCAGGGGACAGGGGGACACCGGGGAGCTGTTTTTT.

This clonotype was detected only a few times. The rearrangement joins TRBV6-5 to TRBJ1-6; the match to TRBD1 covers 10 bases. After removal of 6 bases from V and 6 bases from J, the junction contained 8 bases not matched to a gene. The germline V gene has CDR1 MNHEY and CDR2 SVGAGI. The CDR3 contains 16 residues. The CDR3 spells CASSIGTGVSNSPLHF. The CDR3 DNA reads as TGTGCCAGCAGCATCGGGACAGGGGTTTCTAATTCACCCCTCCACTTT.

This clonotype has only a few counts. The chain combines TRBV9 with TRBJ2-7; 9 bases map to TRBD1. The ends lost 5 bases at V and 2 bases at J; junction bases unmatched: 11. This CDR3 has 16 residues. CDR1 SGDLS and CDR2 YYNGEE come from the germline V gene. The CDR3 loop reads CASSIGGGQGTYEQYF. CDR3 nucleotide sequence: TGTGCCAGCAGTATCGGTGGGGGACAGGGAACCTACGAGCAGTACTTC.

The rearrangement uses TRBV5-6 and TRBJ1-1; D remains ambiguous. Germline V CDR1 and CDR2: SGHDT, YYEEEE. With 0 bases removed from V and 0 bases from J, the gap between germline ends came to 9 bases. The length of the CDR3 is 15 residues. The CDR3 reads CASSLGRRLNTEAFF. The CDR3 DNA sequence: TGTGCCAGCAGCTTGGGACGTAGATTGAACACTGAAGCTTTCTTT.

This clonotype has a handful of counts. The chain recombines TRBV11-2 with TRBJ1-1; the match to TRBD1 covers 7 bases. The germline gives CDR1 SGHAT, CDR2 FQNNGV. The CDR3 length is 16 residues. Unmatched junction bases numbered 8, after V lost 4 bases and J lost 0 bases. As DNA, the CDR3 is TGTGCCAGCAGCTCTCCGGCGACAGGGATGAACACTGAAGCTTTCTTT. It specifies CASSSPATGMNTEAFF.

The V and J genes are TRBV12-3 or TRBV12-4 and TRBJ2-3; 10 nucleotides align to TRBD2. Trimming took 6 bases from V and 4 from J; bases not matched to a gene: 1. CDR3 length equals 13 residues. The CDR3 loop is CASSLAGADTQYF. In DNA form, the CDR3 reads TGTGCCAGCAGCCTAGCGGGAGCAGATACGCAGTATTTT.

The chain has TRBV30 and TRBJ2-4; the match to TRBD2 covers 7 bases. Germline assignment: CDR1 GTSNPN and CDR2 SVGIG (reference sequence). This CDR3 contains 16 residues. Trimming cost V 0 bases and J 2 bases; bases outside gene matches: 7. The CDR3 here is CAWSVRGVIPKNIQYF. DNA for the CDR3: TGTGCCTGGAGTGTACGGGGGGTCATACCCAAAAACATTCAGTACTTC.